The 7 T cell receptor beta chains given below trace back to one sample, sequenced in a study of TIL therapy for anti-PD-1-resistant metastatic lung cancer. The libraries were made with immunoSEQ v3. Using immunoSEQ multiplex PCR, the repertoire was profiled, and TCRdb retains in-frame clones only, with some absent. The table shows some 46,000 clones, with 79% occurring only once. This sample's time point: pre-treatment sample, taken before nivolumab and TIL therapy. Sequencing used blood, obtained at baseline. The receptors here all came from a man between 70 and 80 years old with non-small cell lung cancer.

The chain employs TRBV5-1 and TRBJ2-7; 7 nucleotides agree with TRBD2. In germline, CDR1 is SGHRS, CDR2 YFSETQ. The CDR3 loop spans 14 amino acids. With 1 base clipped from V and 2 bases from J, the junction kept 3 bases outside the gene matches. The DNA for the CDR3 is TGCGCCAGCAGCTTGCAGGGAGGGACCTACGAGCAGTACTTC. This codes for CASSLQGGTYEQYF. The entire variable domain, with the rest obtained from reference TRBV5-1 and TRBJ2-7, is as follows: KAGVTQTPRYLIKTRGQQVTLSCSPISGHRSVSWYQQTPGQGLQFLFEYFSETQRNKGNFPGRFSGRQFSNSRSEMNVSTLELGDSALYLCASSLQGGTYEQYFGPGTRLTVT.

V gene TRBV5-1 combines with J gene TRBJ1-4, with TRBD1 matching over 7 bases. Per the germline V gene, CDR1 is SGHRS and CDR2 is YFSETQ. This CDR3 is 13 amino acids long. V lost 4 bases to trimming and J lost 5 bases; unmatched junction nucleotides: 2. As DNA, the CDR3 is TGCGCCAGCAGCGAGGGACAGAATGAAAAACTGTTTTTT. Its protein is CASSEGQNEKLFF.

The chain joins TRBV10-1 to TRBJ2-4; possible D gene TRBD2, 5 bases. Germline assignment: CDR1 WNHNN and CDR2 SYGVQD (reference sequence). This CDR3 is 13 amino acids long. V was pared by 6 bases and J by 7 bases, with 13 bases between. This chain's CDR3 is CASSNYSENIQYF. The CDR3 DNA reads as TGCGCCAGCAGCAATTATAGCGAGAACATTCAGTACTTC.

The V and J genes are TRBV7-3 and TRBJ1-1; perhaps TRBD1 as D (6 bases). The V end was cut by 4 bases, the J end by 5 bases, with 11 bases between. This CDR3 comprises 13 residues. The germline CDR1 and CDR2 sequences are SGHTA and FQGTGA. The CDR3: CASSYLQGTEAFF. DNA for the CDR3: TGTGCCAGCAGCTACCTGCAGGGGACTGAAGCTTTCTTT.

The chain links TRBV28 to TRBJ2-5; TRBD1 or TRBD2 may be the D gene (5 bases each). CDR1 is MDHEN and CDR2 is SYDVKM in the germline V gene. Trimming shortened V by 3 bases and J by 5 bases, and 10 bases separated the two germline ends. CDR3 length: 13 amino acids. CDR3 region: CASSFGGTETQYF. In nucleotides, the CDR3 is TGTGCCAGCAGTTTTGGGGGTACGGAGACCCAGTACTTC.

The chain combines TRBV28 with TRBJ1-2; D is undetermined. The CDR3 is 15 amino acids. The germline V gene encodes CDR1 MDHEN and CDR2 SYDVKM. Trimming stripped 4 bases from V and 4 bases from J, with 16 bases between. CDR3 residues: CASSSTKGGTYGYTF. Written as DNA, the CDR3 is TGTGCCAGCAGTTCCACAAAGGGAGGTACCTATGGCTACACCTTC.

This chain joins TRBV6-6 and TRBJ2-7; the match to TRBD2 covers 11 bases. The CDR3 extends over 16 amino acids. In germline, CDR1 is MNHNY, CDR2 SVGAGI (reference sequence). V lost 0 bases and J lost 3; bases outside the gene matches: 4. CDR3 DNA: TGTGCCAGCAGTTACTCTTCCGGGACTAGCGGCTACGAGCAGTACTTC. The encoded protein is CASSYSSGTSGYEQYF.